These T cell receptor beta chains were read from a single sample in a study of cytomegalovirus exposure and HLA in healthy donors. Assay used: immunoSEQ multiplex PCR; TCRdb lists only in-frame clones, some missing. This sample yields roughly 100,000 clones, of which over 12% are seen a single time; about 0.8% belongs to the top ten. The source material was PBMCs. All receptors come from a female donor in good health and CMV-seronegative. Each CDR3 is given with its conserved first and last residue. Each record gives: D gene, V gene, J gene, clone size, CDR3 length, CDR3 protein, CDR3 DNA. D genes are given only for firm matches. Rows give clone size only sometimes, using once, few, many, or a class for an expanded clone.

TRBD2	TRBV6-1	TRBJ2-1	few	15	CATSSGRALYNEQFF	TGTGCCACGTCTAGCGGGAGGGCCCTATACAATGAGCAGTTCTTC
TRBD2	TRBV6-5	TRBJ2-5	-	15	CASSKGSSGSETQYF	TGTGCCAGCAGCAAAGGCTCTAGCGGGAGCGAAACCCAGTACTTC
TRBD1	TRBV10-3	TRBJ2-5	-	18	CAISRTSNRQGLGETQYF	TGTGCCATCAGCCGAACCTCCAACCGACAGGGCCTAGGGGAGACCCAGTACTTC
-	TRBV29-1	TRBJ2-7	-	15	CSVRLKLALRYEQYF	TGCAGCGTTCGCCTGAAGCTTGCTCTGCGCTACGAGCAGTACTTC
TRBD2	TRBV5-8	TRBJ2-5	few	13	CASSQRGTETQYF	TGTGCCAGCAGCCAGCGGGGGACAGAGACCCAGTACTTC
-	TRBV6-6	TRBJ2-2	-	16	CASSYAIEILTGELFF	TGTGCCAGCAGTTACGCTATTGAGATTTTAACCGGGGAGCTGTTTTTT
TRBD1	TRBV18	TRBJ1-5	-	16	CASSPTKYRGTQPQHF	TGTGCCAGCTCACCGACAAAATACAGGGGTACCCAGCCCCAGCATTTT
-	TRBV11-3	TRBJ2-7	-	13	CASSSPVPYEQYF	TGTGCCAGCAGCTCGCCAGTGCCCTACGAGCAGTACTTC
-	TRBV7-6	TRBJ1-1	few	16	CASSPTRGQKNTEAFF	TGTGCCAGCAGCCCCACCCGTGGACAGAAGAACACTGAAGCTTTCTTT
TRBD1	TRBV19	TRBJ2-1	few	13	CASRDRAYNEQFF	TGTGCCAGTAGAGACAGGGCCTACAATGAGCAGTTCTTC
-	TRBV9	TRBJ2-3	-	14	CASSAGVKLDTQYF	TGTGCCAGCAGCGCAGGGGTAAAGCTGGATACGCAGTATTTT
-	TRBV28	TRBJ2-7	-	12	CASTQGFDEQYF	TGTGCCAGCACCCAGGGGTTCGACGAGCAGTACTTC
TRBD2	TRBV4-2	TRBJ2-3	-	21	CASSQDWRAGLAGGVTDTQYF	TGTGCCAGCAGCCAAGATTGGCGGGCGGGACTAGCGGGAGGGGTGACAGATACGCAGTATTTT
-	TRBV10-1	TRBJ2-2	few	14	CASSGDYHTGELFF	TGCGCCAGCAGTGGAGACTACCACACCGGGGAGCTGTTTTTT
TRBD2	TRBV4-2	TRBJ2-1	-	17	CASSLRFWTSGGNEQFF	TGTGCCAGCAGCCTACGCTTTTGGACTAGCGGGGGCAATGAGCAGTTCTTC
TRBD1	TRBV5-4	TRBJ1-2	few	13	CASSRDRVYGYTF	TGTGCCAGCAGCCGGGACAGGGTTTATGGCTACACCTTC
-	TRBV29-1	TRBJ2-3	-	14	CSVASGGSTDTQYF	TGCAGCGTTGCATCAGGGGGGAGCACAGATACGCAGTATTTT
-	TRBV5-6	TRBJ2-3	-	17	CASTNLIGRYSTDTQYF	TGTGCCAGCACCAACCTGATAGGGAGATATAGCACAGATACGCAGTATTTT
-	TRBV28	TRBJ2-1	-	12	CASRLRAGEQFF	TGTGCCAGCAGACTGAGGGCGGGTGAGCAGTTCTTC
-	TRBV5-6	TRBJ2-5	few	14	CASSLVVGVETQYF	TGTGCCAGCAGCTTGGTCGTCGGGGTGGAGACCCAGTACTTC
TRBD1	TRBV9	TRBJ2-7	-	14	CASSVEGAVDEQYF	TGTGCCAGCAGCGTAGAGGGGGCGGTCGACGAGCAGTACTTC
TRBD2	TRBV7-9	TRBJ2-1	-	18	CASSLLAGGESSYNEQFF	TGTGCCAGCAGCTTACTAGCGGGGGGCGAAAGCTCCTACAATGAGCAGTTCTTC
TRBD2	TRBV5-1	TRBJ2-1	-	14	CASREAGDYNEQFF	TGCGCCAGCAGGGAAGCGGGGGACTACAATGAGCAGTTCTTC
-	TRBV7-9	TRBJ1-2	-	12	CASSSGYRGYTF	TGTGCCAGCAGTTCAGGGTATCGTGGCTACACCTTC
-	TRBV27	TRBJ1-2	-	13	CASSSSRGYGYTF	TGTGCCAGCAGTTCTAGCAGGGGCTATGGCTACACCTTC
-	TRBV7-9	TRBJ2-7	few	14	CASSFPGGEYEQYF	TGTGCCAGCAGCTTCCCTGGGGGCGAATACGAGCAGTACTTC
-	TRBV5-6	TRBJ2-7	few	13	CASSMDSTYEQYF	TGTGCCAGCAGCATGGACAGCACCTACGAGCAGTACTTC
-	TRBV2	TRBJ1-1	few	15	CASSEERSSSTEAFF	TGTGCCAGCAGTGAAGAGAGGAGTTCCAGCACTGAAGCTTTCTTT
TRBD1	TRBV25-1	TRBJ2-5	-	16	CASSGTGSKGQETQYF	TGTGCCAGCAGTGGGACAGGGAGTAAGGGTCAAGAGACCCAGTACTTC
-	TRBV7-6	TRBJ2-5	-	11	CASSSQETQYF	TGTGCCAGCAGCTCGCAAGAGACCCAGTACTTC
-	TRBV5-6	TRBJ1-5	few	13	CASSLGALQPQHF	TGTGCCAGCAGCTTGGGGGCCCTACAGCCCCAGCATTTT
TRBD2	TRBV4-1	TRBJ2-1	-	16	CASSQDLTGGINEQFF	TGCGCCAGCAGCCAAGATCTAACGGGGGGTATTAATGAGCAGTTCTTC
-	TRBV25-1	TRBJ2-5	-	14	CASSRGRQVETQYF	TGTGCCAGCAGCCGCGGGAGACAGGTGGAGACCCAGTACTTC
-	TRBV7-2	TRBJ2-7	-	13	CASSLGLAYEQYF	TGTGCCAGCAGCTTAGGGCTAGCCTACGAGCAGTACTTC
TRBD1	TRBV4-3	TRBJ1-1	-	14	CASSRNRGVGEAFF	TGCGCCAGCAGCCGAAACAGGGGCGTCGGGGAAGCTTTCTTT
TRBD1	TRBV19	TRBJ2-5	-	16	CASSPRQGIRRETQYF	TGTGCCAGTAGTCCTCGACAGGGGATAAGGAGGGAGACCCAGTACTTC
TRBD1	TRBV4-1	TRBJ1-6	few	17	CASSQGDRDRDNSPLHF	TGCGCCAGCAGCCAAGGGGATCGGGACAGGGATAATTCACCCCTCCACTTT
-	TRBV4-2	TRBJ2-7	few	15	CASSQAGQGSHEQYF	TGTGCCAGCAGCCAAGCGGGGCAGGGGAGCCACGAGCAGTACTTC
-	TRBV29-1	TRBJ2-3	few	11	CSVDVRDTQYF	TGCAGCGTTGACGTGCGGGATACGCAGTATTTT
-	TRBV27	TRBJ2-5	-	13	CASMSLLRETQYF	TGTGCCAGCATGTCACTATTAAGAGAGACCCAGTACTTC
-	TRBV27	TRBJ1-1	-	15	CASSLSGGAYTEAFF	TGTGCCAGCAGTTTATCAGGGGGGGCCTACACTGAAGCTTTCTTT
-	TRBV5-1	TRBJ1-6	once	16	CASSLGGLVTNSPLHF	TGCGCCAGCAGCTTGGGAGGTTTGGTTACGAACTCACCCCTCCACTTT
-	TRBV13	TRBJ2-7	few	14	CASSLGTGTYEQYF	TGTGCCAGCAGCTTAGGAACAGGGACCTACGAGCAGTACTTC
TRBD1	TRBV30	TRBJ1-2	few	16	CAWSVDGTGTGDGYTF	TGTGCCTGGAGTGTAGACGGGACCGGGACAGGTGACGGCTACACCTTC
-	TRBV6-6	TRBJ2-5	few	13	CASRNSIQETQYF	TGTGCCAGCAGGAACAGCATCCAAGAGACCCAGTACTTC